This TCR beta chain was observed in a study of T cells in localized non-small cell lung cancer. Study conclusions and caveats: Since sequencing was restricted to only one region of the tumor, intratumor heterogeneity remains a possibility. A median of about 52 clones ranked among the top 100 in tumor appeared in adjacent lung.

The table came from immunoSEQ multiplex PCR; TCRdb's copy has only in-frame clones and leaves some out. The sample shows 130,000 or so clones, roughly nine tenths of them seen only once. Note on this clone: Its antigen is undetermined.

The CDR3 totals 12 residues. Looked up from germline, CDR1 is SQVTM and CDR2 is ANQGSEA. Trimming stripped 1 base from V and 15 bases from J, with 16 bases between. The sequenced sample was peripheral blood, obtained before any cancer treatment. This sequence joins TRBV29-1 and TRBJ2-1; D ambiguous. The receptor comes from a female donor older than 55 with stage I lung adenocarcinoma. The CDR3 protein is CSVEVLARAPFF. CDR3 DNA: TGCAGCGTTGAAGTTCTGGCTAGGGCCCCGTTCTTC.